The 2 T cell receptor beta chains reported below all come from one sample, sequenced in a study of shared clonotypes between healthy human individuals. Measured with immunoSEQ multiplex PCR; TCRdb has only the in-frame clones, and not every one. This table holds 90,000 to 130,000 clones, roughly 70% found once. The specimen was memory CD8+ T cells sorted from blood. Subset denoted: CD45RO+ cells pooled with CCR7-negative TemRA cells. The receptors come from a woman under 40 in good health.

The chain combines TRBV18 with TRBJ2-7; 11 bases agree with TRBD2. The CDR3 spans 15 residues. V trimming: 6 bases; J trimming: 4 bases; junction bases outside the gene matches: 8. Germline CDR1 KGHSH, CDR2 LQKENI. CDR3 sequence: CASSPTSGSNYEQYF. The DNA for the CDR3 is TGTGCCAGCTCGCCTACTAGCGGGAGCAATTACGAGCAGTACTTC.

CDR3 in DNA: TGTGCCAGCTCACCACGGGACAGGCCCACCAGGGGCTACACCTTC. It translates to CASSPRDRPTRGYTF. J is TRBJ1-2 and V is TRBV18; 8 nucleotides align to TRBD1. The CDR3 sequence is 15 residues long. V gave up 1 base and J gave up 8 bases; unmatched junction bases: 9. Germline CDR1 is KGHSH and CDR2 is LQKENI.